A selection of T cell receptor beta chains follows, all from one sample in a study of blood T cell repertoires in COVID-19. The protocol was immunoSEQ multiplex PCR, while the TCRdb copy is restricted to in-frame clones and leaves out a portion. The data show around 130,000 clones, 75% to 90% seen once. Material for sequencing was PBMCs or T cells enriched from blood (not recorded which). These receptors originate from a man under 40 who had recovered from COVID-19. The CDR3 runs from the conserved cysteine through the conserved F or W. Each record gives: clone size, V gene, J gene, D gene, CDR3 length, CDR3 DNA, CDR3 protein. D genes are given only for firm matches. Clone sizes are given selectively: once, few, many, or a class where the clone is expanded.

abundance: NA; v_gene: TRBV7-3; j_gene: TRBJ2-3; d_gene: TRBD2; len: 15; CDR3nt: TGTGCCAGCAGCTTATTCGGGGGGAGCACAGATACGCAGTATTTT; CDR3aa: CASSLFGGSTDTQYF
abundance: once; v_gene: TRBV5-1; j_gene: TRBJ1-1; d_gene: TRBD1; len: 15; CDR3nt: TGCGCCAGCAGTTGGCGGACAGGAGTGAACACTGAAGCTTTCTTT; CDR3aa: CASSWRTGVNTEAFF
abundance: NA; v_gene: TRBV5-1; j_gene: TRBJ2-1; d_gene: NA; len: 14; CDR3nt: TGCGCCAGCAGCGACGGGGCCTCGGGGGATGAGCAGTTCTTC; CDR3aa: CASSDGASGDEQFF
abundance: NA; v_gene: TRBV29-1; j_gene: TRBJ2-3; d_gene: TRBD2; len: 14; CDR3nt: TGCAGCGGGAGACTAGCGGGAGTGGAAGATACGCAGTATTTT; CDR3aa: CSGRLAGVEDTQYF
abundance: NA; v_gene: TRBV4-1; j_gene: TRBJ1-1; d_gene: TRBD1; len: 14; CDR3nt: TGCGCCAGCAGCTTCCGACAGGGGGGGGAGGGAGCTTTCTTT; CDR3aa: CASSFRQGGEGAFF
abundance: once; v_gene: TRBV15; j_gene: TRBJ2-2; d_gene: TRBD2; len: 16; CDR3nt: TGTGCCACCAGCAGAGGCGGACTAGCGGGGCCGGGGGAGCTGTTTTTT; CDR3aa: CATSRGGLAGPGELFF
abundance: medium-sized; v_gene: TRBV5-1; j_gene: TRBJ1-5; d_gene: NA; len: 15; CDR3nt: TGCGCCAGCAGGTTACTCCCGGGGGGGATACAGCCCCAGCATTTT; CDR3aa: CASRLLPGGIQPQHF
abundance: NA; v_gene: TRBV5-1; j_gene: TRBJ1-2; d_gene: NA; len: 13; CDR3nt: TGCGCCAGCAGCTTTGGCGGATCCTATGGCTACACCTTC; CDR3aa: CASSFGGSYGYTF
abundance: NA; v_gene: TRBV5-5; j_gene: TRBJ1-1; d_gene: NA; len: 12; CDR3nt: TGTGCCAGCAGCCAGACAGGAAATGAAGCTTTCTTT; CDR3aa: CASSQTGNEAFF
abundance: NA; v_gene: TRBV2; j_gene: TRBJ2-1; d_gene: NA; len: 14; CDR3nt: TGTGCCAGCAGTGAAGCGCGCGAGGACAATGAGCAGTTCTTC; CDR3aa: CASSEAREDNEQFF
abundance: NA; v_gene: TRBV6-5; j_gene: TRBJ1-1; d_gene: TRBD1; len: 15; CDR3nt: TGTGCCAGCAGTTACCAGGACAGGGGGGAGACTGAAGCTTTCTTT; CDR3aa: CASSYQDRGETEAFF
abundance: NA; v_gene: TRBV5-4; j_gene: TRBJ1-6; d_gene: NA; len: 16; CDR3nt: TGTGCCAGCAGCTCCGGGGGGGGGACCCCGGGTGCACCCCTCCACTTT; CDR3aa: CASSSGGGTPGAPLHF
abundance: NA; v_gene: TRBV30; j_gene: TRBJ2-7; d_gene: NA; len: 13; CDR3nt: TGTGCCTGGAGTGTACAGAAGAAGCCCGAGCAGTACTTC; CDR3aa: CAWSVQKKPEQYF
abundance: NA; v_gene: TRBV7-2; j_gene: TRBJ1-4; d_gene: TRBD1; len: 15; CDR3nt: TGTGCCAGCAGCCCCGGGGGGACAGGGAATGAAAAACTGTTTTTT; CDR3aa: CASSPGGTGNEKLFF
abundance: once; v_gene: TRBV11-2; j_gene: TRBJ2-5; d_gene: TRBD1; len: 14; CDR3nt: TGTGCCAGCAGCGAGGGACAGGGCGGGGAGACCCAGTACTTC; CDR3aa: CASSEGQGGETQYF
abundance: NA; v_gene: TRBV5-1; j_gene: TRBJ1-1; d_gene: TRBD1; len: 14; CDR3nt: TGCGCCAGCAGCTTAGGACAGGGGAAGGCTGAAGCTTTCTTT; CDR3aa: CASSLGQGKAEAFF
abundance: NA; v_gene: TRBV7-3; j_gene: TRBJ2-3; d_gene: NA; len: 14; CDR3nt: TGTGCCAGCAGCTTGCATCGGGATACAGATACGCAGTATTTT; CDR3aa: CASSLHRDTDTQYF
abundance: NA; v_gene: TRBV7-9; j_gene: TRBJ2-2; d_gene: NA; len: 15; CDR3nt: TGTGCCAGCAGTATCGACAGGACGAACACCGGGGAGCTGTTTTTT; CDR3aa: CASSIDRTNTGELFF
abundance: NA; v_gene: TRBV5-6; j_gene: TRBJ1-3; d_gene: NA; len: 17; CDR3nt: TGTGCCAGCAGGAACTATGAGGGAATACTTTCTGGAAACACCATATATTTT; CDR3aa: CASRNYEGILSGNTIYF
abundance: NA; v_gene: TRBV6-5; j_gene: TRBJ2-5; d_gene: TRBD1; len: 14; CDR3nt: TGTGCCAGCAGCTCCCGCTCCGACCGGGACAGGCCATACTTC; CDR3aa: CASSSRSDRDRPYF
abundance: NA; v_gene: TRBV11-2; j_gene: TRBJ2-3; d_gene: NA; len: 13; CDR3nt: TGTGCCAGCGGACAACAGGGAACAGATACGCAGTATTTT; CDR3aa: CASGQQGTDTQYF
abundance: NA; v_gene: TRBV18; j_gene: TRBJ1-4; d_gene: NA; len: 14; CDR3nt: TGTGCCAGCTCACCACCCGGACAGCGCGAAAAACTGTTTTTT; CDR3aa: CASSPPGQREKLFF
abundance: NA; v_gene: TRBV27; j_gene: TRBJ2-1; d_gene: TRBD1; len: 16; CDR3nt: TGTGCCAGCAGTTCCCGCCGGGACAGGGTGGATGATGAGCAGTTCTTC; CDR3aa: CASSSRRDRVDDEQFF
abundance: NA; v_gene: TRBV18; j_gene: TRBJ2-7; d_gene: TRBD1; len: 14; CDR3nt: TGTGCCAGCTCACCACGGGACAGTTCCTACGAGCAGTACTTC; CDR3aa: CASSPRDSSYEQYF
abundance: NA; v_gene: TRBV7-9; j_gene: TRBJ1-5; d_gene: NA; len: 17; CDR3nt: TGTGCCAGCAGCTTAGGTTTGAGAGGGATAAGCAATCAGCCCCAGCATTTT; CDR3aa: CASSLGLRGISNQPQHF
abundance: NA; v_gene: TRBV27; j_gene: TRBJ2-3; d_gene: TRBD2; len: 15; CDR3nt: TGTGCCAGCAGGGGGGCTAGCGGGAGGGTGGATACGCAGTATTTT; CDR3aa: CASRGASGRVDTQYF
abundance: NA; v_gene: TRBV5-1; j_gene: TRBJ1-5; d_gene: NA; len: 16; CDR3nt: TGCGCCAGCAGCTTGGGAGACAATTACGACAATCAGCCCCAGCATTTT; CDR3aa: CASSLGDNYDNQPQHF
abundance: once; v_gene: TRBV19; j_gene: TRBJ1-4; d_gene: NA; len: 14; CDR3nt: TGTGCCAGTAGCTCGAGGTTCATTGGAGAAAAACTGTTTTTT; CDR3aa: CASSSRFIGEKLFF
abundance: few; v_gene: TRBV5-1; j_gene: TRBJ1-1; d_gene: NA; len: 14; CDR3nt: TGCGCCAGCAGCTTCTGGTCGGCGGGCACTGAAGCTTTCTTT; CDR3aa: CASSFWSAGTEAFF
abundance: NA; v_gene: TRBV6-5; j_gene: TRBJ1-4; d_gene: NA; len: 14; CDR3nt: TGTGCCAGCAGTCTCCAGGGTGCAAATGAAAAACTGTTTTTT; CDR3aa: CASSLQGANEKLFF
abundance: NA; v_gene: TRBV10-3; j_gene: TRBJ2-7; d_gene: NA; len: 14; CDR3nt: TGTGCCATCAGGGGAGAGGGAGGAGGCGTCGAGCAGTACTTC; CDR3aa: CAIRGEGGGVEQYF
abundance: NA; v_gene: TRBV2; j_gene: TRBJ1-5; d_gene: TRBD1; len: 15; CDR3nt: TGTGCCAGCACCGGCGGACAGGGAATCAATCAGCCCCAGCATTTT; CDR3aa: CASTGGQGINQPQHF
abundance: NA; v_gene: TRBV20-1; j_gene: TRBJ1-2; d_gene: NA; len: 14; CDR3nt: TGCAGTGCTAGTAGGACAGATTCTGGCTATGGCTACACCTTC; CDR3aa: CSASRTDSGYGYTF
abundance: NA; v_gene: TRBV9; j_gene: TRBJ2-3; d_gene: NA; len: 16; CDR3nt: TGTGCCAGCAGCGACCCAGTGACAGGTCAGGGAGATACGCAGTATTTT; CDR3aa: CASSDPVTGQGDTQYF
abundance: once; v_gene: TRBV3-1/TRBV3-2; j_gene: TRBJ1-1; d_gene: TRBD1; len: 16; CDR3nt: TGTGCCAGCAGCCAAGGGACAGGGGGCAAGTACACTGAAGCTTTCTTT; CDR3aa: CASSQGTGGKYTEAFF
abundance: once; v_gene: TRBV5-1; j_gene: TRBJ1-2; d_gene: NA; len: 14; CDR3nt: TGCGCCAGCAGAAAATGGGACCCTAGCGATGGCTACACCTTC; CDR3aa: CASRKWDPSDGYTF
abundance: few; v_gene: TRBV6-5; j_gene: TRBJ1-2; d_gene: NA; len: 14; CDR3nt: TGTGCCAGCGTCTGGGACGGGAGTAACTATGGCTACACCTTC; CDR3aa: CASVWDGSNYGYTF
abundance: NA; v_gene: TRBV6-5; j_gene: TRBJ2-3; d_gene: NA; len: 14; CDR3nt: TGTGCCAGCGGACAGCAGAAGGCCCGGGATACGCAGTATTTT; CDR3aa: CASGQQKARDTQYF
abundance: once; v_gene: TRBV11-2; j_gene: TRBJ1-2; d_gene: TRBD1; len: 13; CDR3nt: TGTGCCAGTACCCGACAGGGAGGCTATGGCTACACCTTC; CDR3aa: CASTRQGGYGYTF
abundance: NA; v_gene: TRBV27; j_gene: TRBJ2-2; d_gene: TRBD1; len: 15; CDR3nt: TGTGCCAGCAGCGGACAGGGGGCAAGGACCGGGGAGCTGTTTTTT; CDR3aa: CASSGQGARTGELFF
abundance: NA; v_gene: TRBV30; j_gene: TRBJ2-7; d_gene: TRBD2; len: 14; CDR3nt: TGTGCCTGGAGTGGGCAGGGAGGGATCGACGAGCAGTACTTC; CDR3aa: CAWSGQGGIDEQYF
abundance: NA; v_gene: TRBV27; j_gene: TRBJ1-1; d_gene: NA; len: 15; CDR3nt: TGTGCCAGCAGTTTATTTGGCGGGGGTAACACTGAAGCTTTCTTT; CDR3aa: CASSLFGGGNTEAFF
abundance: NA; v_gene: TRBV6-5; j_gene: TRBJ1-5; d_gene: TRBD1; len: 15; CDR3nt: TGTGCCAGCAGTCCCGGGACAGGGGGCAATCAGCCCCAGCATTTT; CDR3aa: CASSPGTGGNQPQHF
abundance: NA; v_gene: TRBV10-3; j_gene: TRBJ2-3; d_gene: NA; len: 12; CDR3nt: TGTGCCACCACGGGCGGGACCGATACGCAGTATTTT; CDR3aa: CATTGGTDTQYF
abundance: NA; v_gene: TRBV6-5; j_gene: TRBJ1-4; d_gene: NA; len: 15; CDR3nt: TGTGCCAGCACTAGAGGGATTGCAACTAATGAAAAACTGTTTTTT; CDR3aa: CASTRGIATNEKLFF
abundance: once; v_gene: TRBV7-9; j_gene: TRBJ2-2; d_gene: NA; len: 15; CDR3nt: TGTGCCAGCAGCTTACGAGGGGGTCACACCGGGGAGCTGTTTTTT; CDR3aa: CASSLRGGHTGELFF
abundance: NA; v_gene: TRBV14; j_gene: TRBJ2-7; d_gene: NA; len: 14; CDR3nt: TGTGCCAGCAGCCAAGACGGGATCTCCTACGAGCAGTACTTC; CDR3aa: CASSQDGISYEQYF
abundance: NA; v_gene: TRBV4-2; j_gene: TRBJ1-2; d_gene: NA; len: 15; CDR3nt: TGTGCCAGCAGCCAAGAAGGAGATCTACGAGATGGCTACACCTTC; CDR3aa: CASSQEGDLRDGYTF
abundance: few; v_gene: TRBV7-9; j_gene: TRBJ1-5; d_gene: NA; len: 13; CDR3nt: TGTGCCAGCAGCGGACAGAGCAATCAGCCCCAGCATTTT; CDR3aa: CASSGQSNQPQHF
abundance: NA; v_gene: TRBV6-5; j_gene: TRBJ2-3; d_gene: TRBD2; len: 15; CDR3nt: TGTGCCAGCAGGGATACTAGCGGGGGCACAGATACGCAGTATTTT; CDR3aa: CASRDTSGGTDTQYF
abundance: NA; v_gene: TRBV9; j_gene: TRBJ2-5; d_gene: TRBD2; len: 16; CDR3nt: TGTGCCAGCAGCGTAGATTTAGCGGGAGGCCAAGAGACCCAGTACTTC; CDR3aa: CASSVDLAGGQETQYF
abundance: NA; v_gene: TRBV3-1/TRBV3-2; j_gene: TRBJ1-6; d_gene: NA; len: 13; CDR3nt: TGTGCCAGCAGCCGCGGACAGCCGACACCCCTCCACTTT; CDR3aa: CASSRGQPTPLHF
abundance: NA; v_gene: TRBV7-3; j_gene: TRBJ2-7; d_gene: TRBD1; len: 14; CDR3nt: TGTGCCAGCAGCTCTGGACAGGGGCCCTACGAGCAGTACTTC; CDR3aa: CASSSGQGPYEQYF